The 8 T cell receptor beta chains below all came from one sample that was sequenced in a study of blood T cells in healthy people across ages. Through a sample-barcoded 5' primer and a J-beta primer mix, a second PCR was run for 7 to 11 cycles. TCRdb fed the 5' RACE reads into MiXCR, producing one record per CDR3 protein. The repertoire includes fewer than 2,000,000 distinct CDR3 sequences, around 36% of them detected once, and 11% sits in the top ten. Sequencing used blood. Source of these receptors: a woman in her twenties or thirties in good health.

V gene TRBV28 combines with J gene TRBJ1-6, with 9 bases matching TRBD1. The V gene's germline CDR1 is MDHEN and CDR2 SYDVKM. V was pared by 3 bases and J by 7 bases, with 13 bases of the junction left unmatched. This CDR3 has 18 residues. The CDR3 sequence is CASSFGGWDRVGNSPLHF. CDR3 DNA sequence: TGTGCCAGCAGTTTCGGAGGGTGGGACAGGGTAGGAAATTCACCCCTCCACTTT.

The chain has TRBV5-1 and TRBJ1-1, with D possibly being TRBD1 (6 bases). From germline, CDR1 is SGHRS and CDR2 YFSETQ. Trimming removed 3 bases at V and 1 base at J, with 16 bases between. CDR3 size: 16 residues. The CDR3 coding sequence is TGCGCCAGCAGCTGGACCTTACAGGGCCCGAACACTGAAGCTTTCTTT. Encoded protein: CASSWTLQGPNTEAFF.

This chain joins TRBV20-1 and TRBJ2-7; 8 bases match TRBD2. The CDR3 loop spans 15 amino acids. The germline V gene encodes CDR1 DFQATT and CDR2 SNEGSKA (reference sequence). The V segment lost 0 bases and the J segment 0 bases; nucleotides outside the gene matches: 4. The CDR3 coding sequence is TGCAGTGCTAGAGAGTTAGCGGGGAGCTCCTACGAGCAGTACTTC. Translated, it gives CSARELAGSSYEQYF.

The J gene is TRBJ2-1, the V gene TRBV6-6; 11 bases agree with TRBD2. The length of the CDR3 is 13 residues. Losses at the gene ends were 7 bases for V and 8 bases for J; bases not matched to a gene: 4. Germline values: CDR1 MNHNY, CDR2 SVGAGI (reference sequence). This chain's CDR3 is CASNSGRDYEQFF. Here the CDR3 DNA reads TGTGCCAGCAATAGCGGGAGGGACTATGAGCAGTTCTTC.

This clonotype appeared a few times. The chain has TRBV7-6 and TRBJ2-1; 7 nucleotides match TRBD2. Germline CDR1 and CDR2: SGHVS and FNYEAQ. Germline trimming cut 4 bases from V and 6 bases from J; bases unmatched to any gene: 9. This CDR3 has 15 residues. The CDR3 sequence is CASSSRGSGFNEQFF. The DNA of the CDR3 is TGTGCCAGCAGCTCCCGAGGTAGCGGGTTCAATGAGCAGTTCTTC.

This clonotype was observed a few times. J is TRBJ1-2 and V is TRBV29-1; 8 bases align to TRBD1. CDR1 is SQVTM and CDR2 is ANQGSEA in the germline V gene. This CDR3 is built from 12 residues. The V segment lost 6 bases and the J segment 8 bases; nucleotides outside the gene matches: 8. CDR3 sequence reads: CSVPGQEGGYTF. The CDR3 region has the DNA TGCAGCGTGCCGGGACAGGAAGGGGGCTACACCTTC. Filled out from reference TRBV29-1 and TRBJ1-2, the complete variable domain reads SAVISQKPSRDICQRGTSLTIQCQVDSQVTMMFWYRQQPGQSLTLIATANQGSEATYESGFVIDKFPISRPNLTFSTLTVSNMSPEDSSIYLCSVPGQEGGYTFGSGTRLTVV.

This clonotype has more than one count but fewer than ten. The rearrangement uses TRBV12-3 or TRBV12-4 and TRBJ2-2; 8 bases line up with TRBD2. The CDR3 covers 15 residues. Trimming cost V 6 bases and J 8 bases; bases outside gene matches: 11. CDR3 bases: TGTGCCAGCAGCCCGGCGGGGGGCGCCTTTGGGGAGCTGTTTTTT. As protein: CASSPAGGAFGELFF.

The rearrangement uses TRBV2 and TRBJ2-5, with TRBD1 identical over 11 bases. The germline gives CDR1 SNHLY, CDR2 FYNNEI. The CDR3 is 18 residues long. Trimming cost V 3 bases and J 5 bases; bases outside gene matches: 14. This CDR3 is CASSEVPGQGDKEETQYF. In DNA form, the CDR3 reads TGTGCCAGCAGTGAGGTCCCGGGACAGGGGGACAAGGAGGAGACCCAGTACTTC.